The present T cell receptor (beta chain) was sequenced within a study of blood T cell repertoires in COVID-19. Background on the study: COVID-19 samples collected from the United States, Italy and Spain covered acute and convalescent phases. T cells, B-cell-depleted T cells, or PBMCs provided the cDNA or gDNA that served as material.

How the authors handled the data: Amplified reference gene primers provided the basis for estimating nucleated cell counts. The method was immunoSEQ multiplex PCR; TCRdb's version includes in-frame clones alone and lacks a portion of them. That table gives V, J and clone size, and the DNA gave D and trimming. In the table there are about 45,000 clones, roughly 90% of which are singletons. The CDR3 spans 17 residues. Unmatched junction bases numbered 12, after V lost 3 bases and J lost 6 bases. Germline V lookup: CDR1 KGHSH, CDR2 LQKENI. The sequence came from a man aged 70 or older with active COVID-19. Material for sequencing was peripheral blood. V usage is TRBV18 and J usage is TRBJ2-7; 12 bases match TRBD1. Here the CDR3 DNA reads TGTGCCAGCTCACCCTCGCTACTCGGGACAGGGGGCTCCGAGCAGTACTTC. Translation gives CASSPSLLGTGGSEQYF.